Listed below are T cell receptor beta chains from one sample, sequenced in a study of blood T cell repertoires in COVID-19. Produced via immunoSEQ multiplex PCR; TCRdb's table is partial and in-frame only. Among 200,000 to 250,000 clones listed, 86% were seen once. The sample was PBMCs or T cells enriched from blood (not recorded which). Receptors originate from a woman in her forties with acute COVID-19. Each CDR3 is given without its conserved first and last residue. Each record gives: clone size, CDR3 length, V gene, CDR3 protein. Size values are once, few and many counts, or a class for expanded clones, and some rows have none.

abundance: few
len: 13
v_gene: TRBV19
CDR3aa: ASSIGPESSYEQY

abundance: .
len: 12
v_gene: TRBV2
CDR3aa: ASSAQGHTGELF

abundance: .
len: 13
v_gene: TRBV7-2
CDR3aa: ASSWDRAMNTEAF

abundance: .
len: 12
v_gene: TRBV10-3
CDR3aa: AISAGGNNSPLH

abundance: .
len: 13
v_gene: TRBV5-1
CDR3aa: ASSPTGAGVQPQH

abundance: many
len: 16
v_gene: TRBV5-6
CDR3aa: ARKNLGTADATNEKLF

abundance: .
len: 12
v_gene: TRBV7-9
CDR3aa: ASSPSGVTGELF

abundance: .
len: 17
v_gene: TRBV6-6
CDR3aa: ASSLTPGLAGGRTGELF

abundance: few
len: 11
v_gene: TRBV9
CDR3aa: ASSSQGAYEQY

abundance: .
len: 11
v_gene: TRBV19
CDR3aa: ASIGRQDYGYT

abundance: .
len: 16
v_gene: TRBV19
CDR3aa: ASSTLTGGDGGNQPQH

abundance: once
len: 10
v_gene: TRBV5-6
CDR3aa: ASSLLDEKLF

abundance: few
len: 12
v_gene: TRBV9
CDR3aa: ASSVEAVTGELF

abundance: .
len: 13
v_gene: TRBV2
CDR3aa: ASSEGQAHNQPQH

abundance: .
len: 14
v_gene: TRBV7-9
CDR3aa: ASSSGQVLLYNEQF

abundance: .
len: 11
v_gene: TRBV29-1
CDR3aa: SASRVKATEAF

abundance: .
len: 13
v_gene: TRBV10-3
CDR3aa: AISEVNYPHSPLH

abundance: .
len: 13
v_gene: TRBV19
CDR3aa: ASSAWTGMNTEAF

abundance: once
len: 12
v_gene: TRBV10-1
CDR3aa: ASSMGLFTDTQY

abundance: .
len: 18
v_gene: TRBV21-1
CDR3aa: ASSKVSGGLSYHAYNEQF